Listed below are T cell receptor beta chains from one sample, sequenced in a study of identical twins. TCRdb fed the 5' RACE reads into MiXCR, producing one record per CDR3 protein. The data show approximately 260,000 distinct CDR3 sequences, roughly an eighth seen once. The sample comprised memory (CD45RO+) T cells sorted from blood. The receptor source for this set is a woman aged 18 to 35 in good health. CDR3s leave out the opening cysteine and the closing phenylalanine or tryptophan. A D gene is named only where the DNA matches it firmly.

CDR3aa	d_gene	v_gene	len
ASSFGQGIPIGEKLF	NA	TRBV27	15
ASSSGLAGGVDTQY	TRBD2	TRBV7-2	14
ASSLRGGQF	NA	TRBV5-6	9
ATSGRPFTDTQY	NA	TRBV6-2/TRBV6-3	12
ASSLSHSGILSGANVLT	TRBD2	TRBV5-5	17
ASRFFFLAVPASTDTQY	NA	TRBV12-2	17
ASSEAGAETQY	NA	TRBV5-1	11
ASSLGLGYNEQF	NA	TRBV5-6	12
ASSVASETNYGYT	NA	TRBV9	13
ASSLGAMNTQY	NA	TRBV11-2	11
SAPRTSDYNEQF	TRBD2	TRBV20-1	12
SAPSRSGLTDTQY	NA	TRBV20-1	13
ASSFDSSTSEQY	NA	TRBV7-9	12
ASSLGQGGNEQF	TRBD1	TRBV5-1	12